The clone carrying this TCR beta chain came up a few times. Antigen: not known. These data come from a study of vaccination and CD4 T cells after COVID-19. As for the study in general: Stimulation of the cells used overlapping spike peptide pools from SARS-CoV-2 and from the common cold coronaviruses HCoV-NL63, HCoV-OC43 and HCoV-229E. Study-level points and caveats: The study found median SARS-CoV-2-reactive clonotypes rising from roughly 21 to 40, not significantly.

Stated treatment: approximately 11-day PBMC culture with coronavirus spike peptide pools or control peptides (ViraFEST assay). Once obtained from cultured CD4+ T cells, the DNA was sequenced using the Oncomine TCR Beta short-read assay. TCRdb re-called the PCR reads with MiXCR, one entry per CDR3 protein. The profile covers fewer than 15,000 distinct CDR3 sequences, with less than 50% appearing a single time and more than 9% taken by the ten largest. Sequences were obtained from CD4+ T cells from blood, cultured in vitro. The TCR was taken from a human donor who had recovered from COVID-19.

CDR3 region: CASSIEGDGYTF. Written as DNA, the CDR3 is TGTGCCAGTAGTATAGAGGGAGATGGCTACACCTTC. V is TRBV19 and J is TRBJ1-2, with D unresolved. CDR1 and CDR2 (germline): LNHDA, SQIVND (reference sequence). The CDR3 has 12 residues. V was shortened by 0 bases and J by 6 bases, with 5 bases between the two germline ends.